This T cell receptor (beta chain) was found in a study of T cell responses to AZD1222 COVID-19 vaccine. Study-wide results and caveats: Baseline seropositives among AZD1222 recipients totaled only 5 or 6. Vaccine-related CD4 TCRs covered spike, predominating at 160-218 and 743-854.

A note on this clone: Its matching antigen is unknown.

Using immunoSEQ multiplex PCR, the repertoire was profiled, and TCRdb retains in-frame clones only, with some absent. This table holds 90,000 to 100,000 clones, around nine tenths found once. Both about-4-week and about-12-week second-dose recipients were combined. The source of this sequence is an adult who received the AZD1222 COVID-19 vaccine. The sample consisted of peripheral blood, taken 28 days after the second AZD1222 dose.

CDR3 protein: CASSLGRVHEQFF. In DNA, the CDR3 is TGTGCCAGCAGCTTAGGTAGGGTCCATGAGCAGTTCTTC. The chain couples TRBV11-2 to TRBJ2-1; no firm D call. There are 13 residues in the CDR3. V was cut by 1 base and J by 8 bases, with 9 bases left in between. Germline CDR1 SGHAT, CDR2 FQNNGV.